This TCR beta chain was captured by sequencing in a study of blood T cell repertoires in COVID-19. Study overall: Samples of COVID-19 (acute and convalescent) were obtained from the United States, Italy and Spain.

Clones were sequenced by immunoSEQ multiplex PCR, and TCRdb holds only the in-frame ones, with some missing. The sample records 150,000 to 200,000 clones, around four fifths being singletons. The CDR3 runs 14 residues. The trim removed 4 bases at V and 7 bases at J, leaving 6 bases unmatched. Germline assignment: CDR1 LGHDT and CDR2 YNNKEL (reference sequence). V and J are TRBV3-1 (or the pseudogene TRBV3-2) and TRBJ2-2, with 7 bases that match TRBD2. Sequencing used peripheral blood. The receptor comes from a woman in her thirties or forties with acute or convalescent COVID-19. The CDR3 is CASSRSGGDGELFF. The DNA of the CDR3 is TGTGCCAGCAGCCGGTCGGGAGGCGACGGGGAGCTGTTTTTT.